These T cell receptor beta chains were read from a single sample in a study of cytomegalovirus exposure and HLA in healthy donors. Repertoires were generated with immunoSEQ multiplex PCR, while TCRdb's copy carries only in-frame clones and drops some. The data show some 230,000 clones, about nine tenths seen once. The sequenced sample consisted of PBMCs. The receptors shown here come from a woman younger than 35 in good health and CMV-seronegative. Both conserved end residues are part of each CDR3. D genes are given only for firm matches. Expanded clones get a size class; other rows say once, few or many, or leave the size out.

V gene	clone size	D gene	J gene	CDR3 DNA	CDR3 protein
TRBV25-1	NA	TRBD1	TRBJ2-6	TGTGCCAGCTCGCTAGGGGGCGCTGGGGCCAACGTCCTGACTTTC	CASSLGGAGANVLTF
TRBV5-1	NA	NA	TRBJ1-1	TGCGCCAGCAGCTTGGCCAGGCAGGGGACTGAAGCTTTCTTT	CASSLARQGTEAFF
TRBV5-6	NA	NA	TRBJ1-5	TGTGCCACCCCCCAGGGGCCGAAACAGCCCCAGCATTTT	CATPQGPKQPQHF
TRBV2	NA	NA	TRBJ2-7	TGTGCCAGCAGTGAAATATCTGAGCAGTACTTC	CASSEISEQYF
TRBV10-1	NA	NA	TRBJ1-1	TGCGCCAGCAGTACAGATTTGAACACTGAAGCTTTCTTT	CASSTDLNTEAFF
TRBV14	NA	NA	TRBJ1-5	TGTGCCAGCTCGACAGGTTGGAATCAGCCCCAGCATTTT	CASSTGWNQPQHF
TRBV30	NA	TRBD2	TRBJ2-7	TGTGCCTGGAGTAACCCTAGCGGGAGGGGGTACGAGCAGTACTTC	CAWSNPSGRGYEQYF
TRBV10-3	NA	TRBD1	TRBJ1-2	TGTGCCATCCACAATCCCCAGGGGGCGAATGGCTACACCTTC	CAIHNPQGANGYTF
TRBV10-1	NA	NA	TRBJ1-1	TGCGCCAGCAGTGAGTCGGAGTCCGCTGAAGCTTTCTTT	CASSESESAEAFF
TRBV5-1	NA	TRBD1	TRBJ2-1	TGCGCCAGCAGCCGTCCGGGACAGGGCTACAATGAGCAGTTCTTC	CASSRPGQGYNEQFF
TRBV5-4	once	NA	TRBJ2-5	TGTGCCAGCAGCTACAGAGAGGGGACCCAGTACTTC	CASSYREGTQYF
TRBV19	few	NA	TRBJ1-1	TGTGCCAGTAGTTCGTGGGGGGACACTGAAGCTTTCTTT	CASSSWGDTEAFF
TRBV6-6	NA	TRBD2	TRBJ2-1	TGTGCCAGCAGTTATGGGACTAGCGGCGGGAATGAGCAGTTCTTC	CASSYGTSGGNEQFF
TRBV2	NA	TRBD1	TRBJ2-7	TGTGCCAGCACCCGGGTGACAGGGAACTACGAGCAGTACTTC	CASTRVTGNYEQYF
TRBV4-1	NA	NA	TRBJ2-5	TGCGCCAGCAGCCAGGGTAGCTTTGAGACCCAGTACTTC	CASSQGSFETQYF
TRBV5-6	few	NA	TRBJ1-5	TGTGCCAGCAGTGGGTTCGGGGATCAGCCCCAGCATTTT	CASSGFGDQPQHF
TRBV11-2	NA	NA	TRBJ2-7	TGTGCCAGCAGCTTCGGGAGTGCTAGTGACGAGCAGTACTTC	CASSFGSASDEQYF
TRBV5-1	NA	NA	TRBJ1-3	TGCGCCAGCAGCTCTGCAGGTAACTCTGGAAACACCATATATTTT	CASSSAGNSGNTIYF
TRBV6-5	NA	NA	TRBJ2-2	TGTGCCAGCAGTTACTTCAGGGGGGCGAACACCGGGGAGCTGTTTTTT	CASSYFRGANTGELFF
TRBV19	NA	TRBD1	TRBJ1-3	TGTGCCAGTAGTATTTGGACAGGGGATGGAAACACCATATATTTT	CASSIWTGDGNTIYF
TRBV6-5	NA	NA	TRBJ1-2	TGTGCCAGCAGTTGGACCGGGAATGGCTACACCTTC	CASSWTGNGYTF
TRBV9	NA	NA	TRBJ2-3	TGTGCCAGCAGCTTTGGCAGACTCACAGATACGCAGTATTTT	CASSFGRLTDTQYF
TRBV5-6	NA	TRBD1	TRBJ1-2	TGTGCCAGCAGCCCCGGGACAGACACCCTCTATGGCTACACCTTC	CASSPGTDTLYGYTF
TRBV28	NA	TRBD2	TRBJ2-2	TGTGCCAGCAGTCAATCAGGTCTAGCGGACATCACCGGGGAGCTGTTTTTT	CASSQSGLADITGELFF
TRBV27	NA	TRBD2	TRBJ2-5	TGTGCCAGCAGGGGAACCGGGACTAGCGGTCCCCCGTACCAAGAGACCCAGTACTTC	CASRGTGTSGPPYQETQYF
TRBV10-1	NA	NA	TRBJ2-7	TGCGCCAGCACGGGGGAGGCGGACTACGAGCAGTACTTC	CASTGEADYEQYF
TRBV10-1	NA	NA	TRBJ1-1	TGCGCCAGCAGTGAAATGGCGGACACTGAAGCTTTCTTT	CASSEMADTEAFF
TRBV19	NA	TRBD1	TRBJ1-5	TGTGCCAGTAGTATCCGCGCCACAGGGGGCCAACAGCCCCAGCATTTT	CASSIRATGGQQPQHF
TRBV5-1	once	NA	TRBJ2-1	TGCGCCAGCAGCCCACGGCCGGGACTTACCTACAATGAGCAGTTCTTC	CASSPRPGLTYNEQFF
TRBV5-4	NA	NA	TRBJ2-7	TGTGCCAGCAGCTTGCGGCCCAGGGGAAGGAGCTCCTACGAGCAGTACTTC	CASSLRPRGRSSYEQYF
TRBV10-3	NA	TRBD1	TRBJ1-2	TGTGCCATCAGTGGTTACGGGACAGGGAATAGGGACTATGGCTACACCTTC	CAISGYGTGNRDYGYTF
TRBV5-1	NA	TRBD2	TRBJ2-7	TGCGCCAGCAGCTCTAGCGGGAGCCTTTCCTACGAGCAGTACTTC	CASSSSGSLSYEQYF
TRBV6-1	few	NA	TRBJ1-6	TGTGCCAGCAGTTTGCAGGTTCAAAATAATTCACCCCTCCACTTT	CASSLQVQNNSPLHF
TRBV27	NA	NA	TRBJ2-7	TGTGCCAGCAGTATTGGACTCACCTACGAGCAGTACTTC	CASSIGLTYEQYF
TRBV7-3	NA	NA	TRBJ2-7	TGTGCCAGCAGCTTAATAAATGCAGGGGTATCCTACGAGCAGTACTTC	CASSLINAGVSYEQYF
TRBV30	NA	NA	TRBJ1-2	TGTGCCTGGGCCCCAGGGCTCCTTAACTATGGCTACACCTTC	CAWAPGLLNYGYTF
TRBV14	few	TRBD1	TRBJ2-2	TGTGCCAGCAGCCAACGGAAAAGGACAGGCCCGGGGTGGGGAAGCACCGGGGAGCTGTTTTTT	CASSQRKRTGPGWGSTGELFF
TRBV27	NA	NA	TRBJ1-3	TGTGCCAGCAGTTTAACCCCGGGACACCTCATCTCTGGAAACACCATATATTTT	CASSLTPGHLISGNTIYF
TRBV11-2	NA	NA	TRBJ2-2	TGTGCCAGCAGCTTAGATGGGTTGGCGGTGATGGGTACCGGGGAGCTGTTTTTT	CASSLDGLAVMGTGELFF
TRBV20-1	few	TRBD1	TRBJ1-2	TGCAGTGCTGCTCCAGGGGGTAGCTACACCTTC	CSAAPGGSYTF